These 29 T cell receptor beta chains came from one sample sequenced in a study of PD-L1 blockade in urothelial cancer. The protocol was immunoSEQ multiplex PCR, while the TCRdb copy is restricted to in-frame clones and leaves out a portion. The data show approximately 100,000 clones, 91% seen once. The material was PBMCs, obtained around atezolizumab (anti-PD-L1) treatment. These receptors were obtained from a woman aged 80 or over with urothelial cancer.

This chain uses TRBV7-3 with TRBJ2-1; 8 bases map to TRBD2. CDR3 length equals 20 residues. Germline assignment: CDR1 SGHTA and CDR2 FQGTGA. Trimming removed 2 bases from V and 6 bases from J; junction bases left unmatched: 21. CDR3 protein: CASSLLPGPDPAGVSNEQFF. In nucleotides, the CDR3 is TGTGCCAGCAGCTTACTCCCGGGCCCCGATCCAGCGGGAGTAAGCAATGAGCAGTTCTTC. Full variable domain (outside the CDR3, taken from reference TRBV7-3 and TRBJ2-1): GAGVSQTPSNKVTEKGKYVELRCDPISGHTALYWYRQSLGQGPEFLIYFQGTGAADDSGLPNDRFFAVRPEGSVSTLKIQRTERGDSAVYLCASSLLPGPDPAGVSNEQFFGPGTRLTVL.

CDR3 residues: CASSLTGDNQPQHF. The CDR3 DNA reads as TGCGCCAGCAGCTTGACAGGGGACAATCAGCCCCAGCATTTT. The J gene is TRBJ1-5, the V gene TRBV5-1; 7 nucleotides agree with TRBD1. Looked up from germline, CDR1 is SGHRS and CDR2 is YFSETQ. V lost 1 base, J lost 3 bases, and 1 base stayed unmatched. The CDR3 spans 14 residues.

The V call is TRBV6-6, the J call TRBJ1-1; 8 bases map to TRBD1. This CDR3 has 13 amino acids. Losses at the gene ends were 7 bases for V and 4 bases for J; bases not matched to a gene: 5. The germline gives CDR1 MNHNY, CDR2 SVGAGI (reference sequence). The CDR3 bases are TGTGCCAGCACTAAGACAGGGGCCACTGAAGCTTTCTTT. As protein: CASTKTGATEAFF.

The table lists this clone with a count of one. The CDR3 DNA is TGTGCCAGCAGTGAAGCGCGGGACAGGGTGAAGTACGAGCAGTACTTC. Its translation: CASSEARDRVKYEQYF. The genes are TRBV6-1 and TRBJ2-7, with 9 bases identical to TRBD1. This CDR3 comprises 16 residues. The V segment lost 0 bases and the J segment 4 bases; nucleotides outside the gene matches: 7. CDR1 is MNHNS and CDR2 is SASEGT in the germline V gene.

This chain links TRBV28 with TRBJ2-7; a possible D gene is TRBD2 (6 bases). V shed 2 bases and J shed 1 base, with 12 bases lying between them. This CDR3 contains 15 residues. From germline, CDR1 is MDHEN and CDR2 SYDVKM. The CDR3: CASSLIVAGSYEQYF. CDR3 DNA sequence: TGTGCCAGCAGTTTAATAGTCGCGGGATCCTACGAGCAGTACTTC.

The rearrangement uses TRBV7-9 and TRBJ1-5; tentative D call: TRBD1 (6 bases). CDR3 length: 15 amino acids. V was cut by 1 base and J by 1 base, with 8 bases left in between. Per germline, CDR1 SEHNR and CDR2 FQNEAQ (reference sequence). The CDR3 nucleotides are TGTGCCAGCAGCTTAGAGGGGGGGAGCAATCAGCCCCAGCATTTT. This sequence encodes CASSLEGGSNQPQHF.

The rearrangement links TRBV27 to TRBJ2-5; TRBD1 matches 9 bases. The V gene's germline CDR1 is MNHEY and CDR2 SMNVEV (reference sequence). This CDR3 has 15 amino acids. Trimming removed 5 bases from V and 5 bases from J; junction bases left unmatched: 9. The CDR3 spells CASSVRTGVYETQYF. In DNA form, the CDR3 reads TGTGCCAGCAGTGTCAGGACAGGGGTGTATGAGACCCAGTACTTC.

V usage is TRBV18 and J usage is TRBJ1-1, with 7 nucleotides matching TRBD1. With 6 bases clipped from V and 0 bases from J, the junction kept 10 bases outside the gene matches. Germline V lookup: CDR1 KGHSH, CDR2 LQKENI. The CDR3 spans 16 residues. CDR3 amino acids: CASSEQQGVMNTEAFF. CDR3 DNA sequence: TGTGCCAGCTCCGAGCAGCAGGGGGTCATGAACACTGAAGCTTTCTTT. Together with reference TRBV18 and TRBJ1-1, the CDR3 gives the full variable domain: NAGVMQNPRHLVRRRGQEARLRCSPMKGHSHVYWYRQLPEEGLKFMVYLQKENIIDESGMPKERFSAEFPKEGPSILRIQQVVRGDSAAYFCASSEQQGVMNTEAFFGQGTRLTVV.

This sequence joins TRBV9 and TRBJ2-7; 12 positions agree with TRBD2. This CDR3 contains 15 residues. Germline assignment: CDR1 SGDLS and CDR2 YYNGEE. The J segment lost 5 bases and the V segment lost 2 bases, leaving 5 bases of the junction unmatched. CDR3 sequence (DNA): TGTGCCAGCAGCGTCCGACTAGCGGGAGTGGACGAGCAGTACTTC. It is translated as CASSVRLAGVDEQYF. Drawing the rest from reference TRBV9 and TRBJ2-7, the complete variable domain is DSGVTQTPKHLITATGQRVTLRCSPRSGDLSVYWYQQSLDQGLQFLIQYYNGEERAKGNILERFSAQQFPDLHSELNLSSLELGDSALYFCASSVRLAGVDEQYFGPGTRLTVT.

V usage is TRBV5-1 and J usage is TRBJ2-7, with TRBD2 matching 12 bases. CDR3 length equals 14 residues. V lost 3 bases, J lost 4 bases, and 2 bases stayed unmatched. The germline gives CDR1 SGHRS, CDR2 YFSETQ. The CDR3 region is CASSWGLAGYEQYF. The CDR3 DNA reads TGCGCCAGCAGCTGGGGACTAGCGGGTTACGAGCAGTACTTC.

The V gene is TRBV28, the J gene TRBJ2-1; 8 nucleotides align to TRBD2. V dropped 2 bases and J dropped 0; count of bases not matched to a gene: 6. This CDR3 comprises 17 residues. Per germline, CDR1 MDHEN and CDR2 SYDVKM. CDR3: CASSLLAGGSSYNEQFF. Here the CDR3 DNA reads TGTGCCAGCAGTTTACTTGCGGGAGGCAGCTCCTACAATGAGCAGTTCTTC. The variable domain in full, with the rest retrieved from reference TRBV28 and TRBJ2-1, is DVKVTQSSRYLVKRTGEKVFLECVQDMDHENMFWYRQDPGLGLRLIYFSYDVKMKEKGDIPEGYSVSREKKERFSLILESASTNQTSMYLCASSLLAGGSSYNEQFFGPGTRLTVL.

The gene calls are TRBV11-3 and TRBJ2-1, with D unclear. The CDR3 totals 15 residues. Per germline, CDR1 SGHNT and CDR2 YENEEA. V gave up 0 bases and J gave up 5 bases, with 11 bases separating them. CDR3: CASSLDRPSHNEQFF. DNA for the CDR3: TGTGCCAGCAGCTTAGATCGTCCGTCCCACAATGAGCAGTTCTTC.

V is TRBV11-1 and J is TRBJ1-2; D gene ambiguous. Germline CDR1 SGHAT, CDR2 FQDESV (reference sequence). V was shortened by 5 bases and J by 3 bases, with 13 bases between the two germline ends. The CDR3 spans 14 residues. The CDR3 DNA sequence: TGTGCCAGCAGCGGGAGCGGCTTCGACTATGGCTACACCTTC. This gives the protein CASSGSGFDYGYTF. Complete variable domain (other parts from reference TRBV11-1 and TRBJ1-2): EAEVAQSPRYKITEKSQAVAFWCDPISGHATLYWYRQILGQGPELLVQFQDESVVDDSQLPKDRFSAERLKGVDSTLKIQPAELGDSAMYLCASSGSGFDYGYTFGSGTRLTVV.

Only a few counts were recorded for this clone. This chain links TRBV7-9 with TRBJ1-1; 8 positions match TRBD1. The CDR3 consists of 15 residues. The V segment lost 3 bases and the J segment 9 bases; nucleotides outside the gene matches: 12. Per the germline V gene, CDR1 is SEHNR and CDR2 is FQNEAQ (reference sequence). CDR3 bases: TGTGCCAGCAGCTTCTCCCTGACAGGGGTCTCTAAAGCTTTCTTT. Encoded protein: CASSFSLTGVSKAFF.

V usage is TRBV2 and J usage is TRBJ1-1; 8 bases agree with TRBD1. J was trimmed by 3 bases and V by 4 bases; bases with no gene match: 7. The CDR3 loop spans 15 amino acids. Germline values: CDR1 SNHLY, CDR2 FYNNEI. In DNA, the CDR3 is TGTGCCAGCAGTGCAGACAGGGGCGGCGACACTGAAGCTTTCTTT. The encoded protein is CASSADRGGDTEAFF.

The chain recombines TRBV7-8 with TRBJ2-1; D gene uncertain. Germline V lookup: CDR1 SGHVS, CDR2 FQNEAQ. V lost 1 base and J lost 4, with 11 bases in between. The CDR3 contains 15 residues. CDR3 in DNA: TGTGCCAGCAGCTTAGAGGTTCAGGTTTACAATGAGCAGTTCTTC. Translated, it gives CASSLEVQVYNEQFF.

The chain combines TRBV23-1 with TRBJ1-5; weak D call: TRBD1 (6 bases). TRBV23-1 is reported as an ORF; its role is uncertain. With 2 bases removed from V and 6 bases from J, the gap between germline ends came to 17 bases. CDR3 size: 16 residues. DNA of the CDR3: TGCGCCAGCAGTCAAGGGGGCAGGGGAGATTGTCAGCCCCAGCATTTT. Translation gives CASSQGGRGDCQPQHF.

This chain joins TRBV11-3 and TRBJ1-1, with 7 nucleotides matching TRBD1. CDR1 SGHNT and CDR2 YENEEA come from the germline V gene. The CDR3 is made up of 13 amino acids. J was trimmed by 4 bases and V by 4 bases; bases with no gene match: 3. The CDR3 DNA sequence: TGTGCCAGCAGCTCAGAGGGGGCCACTGAAGCTTTCTTT. Translating it yields CASSSEGATEAFF.

The rearrangement links TRBV4-2 to TRBJ2-1, with no clear D. CDR1 and CDR2 (germline): LGHNA, YNFKEQ. The CDR3 contains 14 residues. Between the trimmed V and J ends, which lost 0 bases and 5 bases, there was a span of 8 bases. CDR3 coding DNA: TGTGCCAGCAGCCAAGATGTCCGGGACAATGAGCAGTTCTTC. Translation: CASSQDVRDNEQFF.

This clone was picked up a small number of times. The gene calls are TRBV28 and TRBJ1-1, with D unclear. The CDR3 is made up of 12 amino acids. CDR1 MDHEN and CDR2 SYDVKM come from the germline V gene. V lost 5 bases, J lost 9 bases, and 13 bases lay in between. The CDR3 nucleotides read TGTGCCAGCAGTCCCACCACTGGTCAAGCTTTCTTT. Residues: CASSPTTGQAFF.

This clone was picked up a small number of times. The chain is built from TRBV10-2 and TRBJ1-2; 9 nucleotides agree with TRBD1. Trimming cost V 6 bases and J 2 bases; bases outside gene matches: 4. In germline, CDR1 is WSHSY, CDR2 SAAADI. The CDR3 is made up of 14 amino acids. For the CDR3, the DNA is TGCGCCAGCAGAAGGGACAGGGACAACTATGGCTACACCTTC. This sequence encodes CASRRDRDNYGYTF.

The chain links TRBV30 to TRBJ1-5; D ambiguous. V dropped 2 bases and J dropped 2 bases, with 7 bases sitting between them. CDR1 GTSNPN and CDR2 SVGIG come from the germline V gene (reference sequence). The CDR3 totals 13 residues. CDR3 coding DNA: TGTGCCTGGAGTCGGGAAGGCAATCAGCCCCAGCATTTT. Translation gives CAWSREGNQPQHF.

This chain joins TRBV9 and TRBJ2-1, with D hard to call. Germline lookup yields CDR1 SGDLS and CDR2 YYNGEE. The V end was cut by 0 bases, the J end by 0 bases, with 19 bases between. The CDR3 extends over 19 amino acids. Written as DNA, the CDR3 is TGTGCCAGCAGCGTAGCCCCCGAAGAACTTCCTAGCTCCTACAATGAGCAGTTCTTC. Translating it yields CASSVAPEELPSSYNEQFF.

The rearrangement links TRBV29-1 to TRBJ2-3; 10 nucleotides align to TRBD2. The germline V gene encodes CDR1 SQVTM and CDR2 ANQGSEA. V lost 7 bases to trimming and J lost 7 bases; unmatched junction nucleotides: 11. The CDR3 sequence is 14 residues long. Here the CDR3 DNA reads TGCAGCGCAATAATGGGACTAGCGTGGAATACGCAGTATTTT. Amino acids: CSAIMGLAWNTQYF.

The chain recombines TRBV9 with TRBJ2-1; 7 bases map to TRBD2. The CDR3 covers 15 residues. Germline CDR1 is SGDLS and CDR2 is YYNGEE. J was trimmed by 0 bases and V by 4 bases; bases with no gene match: 4. The CDR3: CASSMGGSSYNEQFF. CDR3 DNA sequence: TGTGCCAGCAGCATGGGCGGGAGCTCCTACAATGAGCAGTTCTTC.

Comments on this clone: This specimen includes other DNA sequences encoding the same CDR3. The chain employs TRBV5-1 and TRBJ1-1; D gene uncertain. The CDR3 spans 14 residues. Trimming took 0 bases from V and 0 from J, leaving 6 bases between them. Germline loops: CDR1 SGHRS, CDR2 YFSETQ. CDR3 sequence: CASSLGTLNTEAFF. In nucleotides, the CDR3 is TGCGCCAGCAGCTTGGGCACTCTGAACACTGAAGCTTTCTTT.

The chain employs TRBV30 and TRBJ2-3; TRBD2 aligns across 14 bases. V gave up 3 bases and J gave up 6 bases; unmatched junction bases: 2. This CDR3 has 14 amino acids. Looked up from germline, CDR1 is GTSNPN and CDR2 is SVGIG (reference sequence). CDR3 DNA: TGTGCCTGGAGGAGACTAGCGGGAGGGGATACGCAGTATTTT. This gives the protein CAWRRLAGGDTQYF.

The chain links TRBV9 to TRBJ2-3; 9 positions match TRBD2. The CDR3 extends over 16 amino acids. Germline-derived CDR1 and CDR2 are SGDLS and YYNGEE. J gave up 10 bases and V 0 bases, and 12 bases lay outside the gene matches. The CDR3 DNA reads TGTGCCAGCAGCGTAGGGGTCGCGCTAGCGGGGAGCGCGCAGTATTTT. Translation gives CASSVGVALAGSAQYF.

V and J are TRBV12-5 and TRBJ1-2; 7 bases align to TRBD1. V gave up 6 bases and J gave up 7 bases; unmatched junction bases: 11. The CDR3 extends over 14 amino acids. Germline V lookup: CDR1 LGHNT, CDR2 FRNRAP. DNA of the CDR3: TGTGCTAGTGGCCCGTCGACAGGGTTGCGTGGCTACACCTTC. It yields the protein CASGPSTGLRGYTF.